These T cell receptor beta chains were read from a single sample in a study of T cells in Graves' hyperthyroidism and ophthalmopathy. From the multiplex PCR reads, TCRdb called clonotypes with MiXCR, one entry per CDR3 protein. The table records approximately 370,000 distinct CDR3 sequences, roughly 17% of them present only once. The sample was blood. The receptors here all came from a woman aged 25 to 39 with Graves' hyperthyroidism that later progressed to Graves' ophthalmopathy. CDR3s include the opening cysteine and the closing phenylalanine or tryptophan. A D gene is named only where the DNA matches it firmly. Size tells how often a clone was seen (once, few, many) or the class of an expanded clone, and some rows leave it out.

abundance: many
d_gene: NA
v_gene: TRBV28
len: 14
j_gene: TRBJ2-7
CDR3nt: TGTGCCAGCAGTTTATCACGTCAGGGCTACGAGCAGTACTTC
CDR3aa: CASSLSRQGYEQYF

abundance: many
d_gene: NA
v_gene: TRBV7-9
len: 13
j_gene: TRBJ1-2
CDR3nt: TGTGCCAGCAGCATCGGGACCTTAGATGGCTACACCTTC
CDR3aa: CASSIGTLDGYTF

abundance: many
d_gene: NA
v_gene: TRBV28
len: 16
j_gene: TRBJ1-2
CDR3nt: TGTGCCAGCAGTCCCGGGGGCCAATACTGGATCTATGGCTACACCTTC
CDR3aa: CASSPGGQYWIYGYTF

abundance: many
d_gene: NA
v_gene: TRBV2
len: 15
j_gene: TRBJ2-4
CDR3nt: TGTGCCAGCAAATTTACAGGGATTTCCAAAAACATTCAGTACTTC
CDR3aa: CASKFTGISKNIQYF

abundance: few
d_gene: TRBD2
v_gene: TRBV15
len: 18
j_gene: TRBJ2-3
CDR3nt: TGTGCCACCAGCAGAGATCTCTCCCTAGCGGGAGAGACAGATACGCAGTATTTT
CDR3aa: CATSRDLSLAGETDTQYF

abundance: many
d_gene: NA
v_gene: TRBV13
len: 17
j_gene: TRBJ2-3
CDR3nt: TGTGCCAGCAGCTCCGAGAATAAGGGGCGGAGCACAGATACGCAGTATTTT
CDR3aa: CASSSENKGRSTDTQYF

abundance: many
d_gene: NA
v_gene: TRBV9
len: 14
j_gene: TRBJ2-5
CDR3nt: TGTGCCAGCAGCGTAGGGGGGTTACAAGAGACCCAGTACTTC
CDR3aa: CASSVGGLQETQYF

abundance: once
d_gene: TRBD2
v_gene: TRBV7-8
len: 15
j_gene: TRBJ2-7
CDR3nt: TGTGCCGAAGCCGGTAGCGGGTCTCCATCCTACGAGCAGTACTTC
CDR3aa: CAEAGSGSPSYEQYF

abundance: NA
d_gene: NA
v_gene: TRBV5-1
len: 18
j_gene: TRBJ2-6
CDR3nt: TGCGCCAGCGCGCTCGGGGACAAATACTCCTCTGGGGCCAACGTCCTGACTTTC
CDR3aa: CASALGDKYSSGANVLTF

abundance: NA
d_gene: NA
v_gene: TRBV7-6
len: 13
j_gene: TRBJ2-3
CDR3nt: TGTGCCAGCAGCTCTGCCGGGGGAGATACGCAGTATTTT
CDR3aa: CASSSAGGDTQYF

abundance: NA
d_gene: TRBD1
v_gene: TRBV7-9
len: 15
j_gene: TRBJ2-7
CDR3nt: TGTGCCAGCAGCTTTGTCGGGACAGGCGGGAACGAGCAGTACTTC
CDR3aa: CASSFVGTGGNEQYF

abundance: NA
d_gene: NA
v_gene: TRBV7-9
len: 15
j_gene: TRBJ2-1
CDR3nt: TGTGCCAGCAGCAACTTAGTAAGTGCCTACAATGAGCAGTTCTTC
CDR3aa: CASSNLVSAYNEQFF

abundance: NA
d_gene: NA
v_gene: TRBV14
len: 18
j_gene: TRBJ2-6
CDR3nt: TGTGCCAGCAGCCAAGTGTTGGGGTACGGGGCTGGGGCCAACGTCCTGACTTTC
CDR3aa: CASSQVLGYGAGANVLTF

abundance: few
d_gene: NA
v_gene: TRBV5-1
len: 17
j_gene: TRBJ1-1
CDR3nt: TGCGCCAGCAGTTACAGGGTACGGCACCCCTTGAACACTGAAGCTTTCTTT
CDR3aa: CASSYRVRHPLNTEAFF

abundance: few
d_gene: TRBD1
v_gene: TRBV19
len: 17
j_gene: TRBJ1-1
CDR3nt: TGTGCCAGTAGTCCGACAGGGTCAGAAGTCGCGCGCGCTGAAGCTTTCTTT
CDR3aa: CASSPTGSEVARAEAFF

abundance: many
d_gene: TRBD2
v_gene: TRBV7-9
len: 14
j_gene: TRBJ2-1
CDR3nt: TGTGCCAGCAGCTTAGCACTAGCGGAGAATGAGCAGTTCTTC
CDR3aa: CASSLALAENEQFF

abundance: many
d_gene: TRBD1
v_gene: TRBV6-2/TRBV6-3
len: 14
j_gene: TRBJ2-7
CDR3nt: TGTGCCAGCACCTCCAGGACAGGGGGGTTCGAGCAGTACTTC
CDR3aa: CASTSRTGGFEQYF

abundance: once
d_gene: TRBD1
v_gene: TRBV27
len: 14
j_gene: TRBJ1-1
CDR3nt: TGTGCCAGCAGTCGCACAGGGGTAATATCTGAAGCTTTCTTT
CDR3aa: CASSRTGVISEAFF

abundance: NA
d_gene: NA
v_gene: TRBV4-1
len: 16
j_gene: TRBJ1-4
CDR3nt: TGCGCCAGCAGCCAAGAGCACTCCCCGAGTGGTGAAAAACTGTTTTTT
CDR3aa: CASSQEHSPSGEKLFF

abundance: few
d_gene: TRBD1
v_gene: TRBV15
len: 16
j_gene: TRBJ2-2
CDR3nt: TGTGCCACCAGCAAACCGGACAGGGGGCTCGTCGGGGAGCTGTTTTTT
CDR3aa: CATSKPDRGLVGELFF

abundance: NA
d_gene: TRBD1
v_gene: TRBV14
len: 17
j_gene: TRBJ2-7
CDR3nt: TGTGCCAGCAGCCAAAAACTCTACCGGGACAGGGGTGCCGAGCAGTACTTC
CDR3aa: CASSQKLYRDRGAEQYF

abundance: NA
d_gene: NA
v_gene: TRBV6-2/TRBV6-3
len: 13
j_gene: TRBJ2-7
CDR3nt: TGTGCCAGCAGTTACGGGACCCTCACTGAGCAGTACTTC
CDR3aa: CASSYGTLTEQYF

abundance: NA
d_gene: NA
v_gene: TRBV5-1
len: 14
j_gene: TRBJ2-1
CDR3nt: TGCGCCAGCAGCCCAAACTTACTAGTCAATGAGCAGTTCTTC
CDR3aa: CASSPNLLVNEQFF